This note documents a single TCR beta chain sequence. What it binds is not known. The PCR employed 60 Vbeta primers together with 13 Jbeta primers. Profiling relied on immunoSEQ multiplex PCR, and the TCRdb table lists in-frame clones only, not all of them. This table holds under 200,000 clones, roughly 79% found once. The CDR3 spans 13 residues. Deletions cut 2 bases from V and 2 bases from J, with 9 bases between. In germline, CDR1 is GTSNPN, CDR2 SVGIG (reference sequence). The sample is drawn from a study of cytomegalovirus exposure and HLA in healthy donors. The study, taken as a whole, reports: HLA allele associations emerged for under 20,000 TCR beta sequences in a later analysis, at 0.05 false discovery rate.

The chain links TRBV30 to TRBJ1-1, with a weak D call TRBD1 (6 bases). The TCR comes from a woman aged 25 to 45 in good health and CMV-seropositive. The specimen was PBMCs. The CDR3 region has the DNA TGTGCCTGGAGTTCGGACAGAAACACTGAAGCTTTCTTT. It encodes CAWSSDRNTEAFF.